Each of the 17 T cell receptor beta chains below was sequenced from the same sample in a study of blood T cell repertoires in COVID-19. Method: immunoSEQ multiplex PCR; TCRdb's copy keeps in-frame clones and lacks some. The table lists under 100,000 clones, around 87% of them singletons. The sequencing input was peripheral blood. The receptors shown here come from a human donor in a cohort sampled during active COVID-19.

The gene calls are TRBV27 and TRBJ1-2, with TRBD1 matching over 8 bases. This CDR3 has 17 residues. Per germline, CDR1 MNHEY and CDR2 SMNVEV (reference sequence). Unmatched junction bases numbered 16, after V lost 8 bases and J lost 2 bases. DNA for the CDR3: TGTGCCAGCGGACTCGTTCTTACAGGGGGTTACAACTATGGCTACACCTTC. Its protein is CASGLVLTGGYNYGYTF.

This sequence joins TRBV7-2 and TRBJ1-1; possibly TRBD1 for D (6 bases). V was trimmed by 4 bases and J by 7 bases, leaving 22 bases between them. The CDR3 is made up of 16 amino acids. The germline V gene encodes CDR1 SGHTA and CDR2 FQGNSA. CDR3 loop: CASSSPRGGLPLEAFF. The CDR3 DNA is TGTGCCAGCAGCTCCCCCCGGGGGGGGCTCCCTCTTGAAGCTTTCTTT. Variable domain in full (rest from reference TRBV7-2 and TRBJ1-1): GAGVSQSPSNKVTEKGKDVELRCDPISGHTALYWYRQSLGQGLEFLIYFQGNSAPDKSGLPSDRFSAERTGGSVSTLTIQRTQQEDSAVYLCASSSPRGGLPLEAFFGQGTRLTVV.

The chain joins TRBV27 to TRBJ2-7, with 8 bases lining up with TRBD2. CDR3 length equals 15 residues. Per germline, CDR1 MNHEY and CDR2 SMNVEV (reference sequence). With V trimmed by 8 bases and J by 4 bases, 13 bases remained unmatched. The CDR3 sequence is CASGALAGGTYEQYF. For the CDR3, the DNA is TGTGCCAGCGGGGCCTTGGCGGGGGGAACGTACGAGCAGTACTTC.

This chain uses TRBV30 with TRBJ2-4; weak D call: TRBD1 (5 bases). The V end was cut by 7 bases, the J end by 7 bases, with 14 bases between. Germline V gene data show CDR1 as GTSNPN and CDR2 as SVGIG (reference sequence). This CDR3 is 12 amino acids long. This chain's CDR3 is CAFRSSGNIQYF. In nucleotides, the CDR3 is TGTGCCTTCAGGAGTTCAGGGAACATTCAGTACTTC.

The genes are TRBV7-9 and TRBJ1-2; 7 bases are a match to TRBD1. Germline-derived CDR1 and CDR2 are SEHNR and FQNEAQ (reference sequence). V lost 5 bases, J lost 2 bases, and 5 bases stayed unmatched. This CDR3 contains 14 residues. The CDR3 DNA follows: TGTGCCAGCAGCCCGCCGACAGGGAACTATGGCTACACCTTC. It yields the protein CASSPPTGNYGYTF.

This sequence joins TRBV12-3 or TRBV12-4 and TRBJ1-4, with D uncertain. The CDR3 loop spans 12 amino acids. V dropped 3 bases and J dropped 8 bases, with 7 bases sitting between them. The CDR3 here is CASSFSGEKLFF. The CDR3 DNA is TGTGCCAGCAGTTTCTCCGGGGAAAAACTGTTTTTT.

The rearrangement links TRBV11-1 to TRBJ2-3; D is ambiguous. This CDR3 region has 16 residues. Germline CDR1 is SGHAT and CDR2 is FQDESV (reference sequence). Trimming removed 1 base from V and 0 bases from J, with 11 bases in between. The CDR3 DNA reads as TGTGCCAGCAGCTTAGGTCTGCGCTCTAGCACAGATACGCAGTATTTT. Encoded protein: CASSLGLRSSTDTQYF.

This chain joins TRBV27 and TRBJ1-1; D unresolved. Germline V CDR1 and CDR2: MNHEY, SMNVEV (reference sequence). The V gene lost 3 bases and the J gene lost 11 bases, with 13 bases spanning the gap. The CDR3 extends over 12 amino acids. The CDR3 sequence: CASSLIGGEAFF. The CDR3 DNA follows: TGTGCCAGCAGTTTGATTGGTGGGGAGGCTTTCTTT.

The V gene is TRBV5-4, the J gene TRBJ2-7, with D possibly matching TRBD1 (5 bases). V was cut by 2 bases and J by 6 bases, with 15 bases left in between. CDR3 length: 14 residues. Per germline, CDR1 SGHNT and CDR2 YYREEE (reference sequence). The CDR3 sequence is CASSLGGQGFEQYF. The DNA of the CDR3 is TGTGCCAGCAGCTTAGGCGGACAAGGGTTCGAGCAGTACTTC.

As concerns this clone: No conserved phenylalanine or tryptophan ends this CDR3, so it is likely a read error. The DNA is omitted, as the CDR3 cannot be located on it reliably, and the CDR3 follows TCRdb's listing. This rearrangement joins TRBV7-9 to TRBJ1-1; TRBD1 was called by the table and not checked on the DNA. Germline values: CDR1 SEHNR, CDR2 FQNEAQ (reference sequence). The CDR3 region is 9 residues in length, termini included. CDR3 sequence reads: CASSPQVNL.

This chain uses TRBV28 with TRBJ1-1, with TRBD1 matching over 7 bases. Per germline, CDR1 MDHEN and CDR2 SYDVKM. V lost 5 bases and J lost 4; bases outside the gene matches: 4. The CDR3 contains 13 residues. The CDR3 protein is CASSVSGGTEAFF. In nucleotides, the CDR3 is TGTGCCAGCAGTGTATCAGGGGGCACTGAAGCTTTCTTT.

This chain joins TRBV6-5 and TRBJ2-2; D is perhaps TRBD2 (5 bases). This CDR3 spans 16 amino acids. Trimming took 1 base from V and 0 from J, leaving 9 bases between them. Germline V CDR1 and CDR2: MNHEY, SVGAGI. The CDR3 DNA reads TGTGCCAGCAGTTACTATCGGAGGCCGAACACCGGGGAGCTGTTTTTT. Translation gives CASSYYRRPNTGELFF.

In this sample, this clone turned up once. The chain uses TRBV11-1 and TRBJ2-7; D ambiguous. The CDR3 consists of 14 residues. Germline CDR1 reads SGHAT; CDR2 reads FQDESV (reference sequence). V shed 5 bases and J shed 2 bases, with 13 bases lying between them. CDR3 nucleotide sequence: TGTGCCAGCAGCCCACGAAGCCTTGCCTACGAGCAGTACTTC. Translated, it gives CASSPRSLAYEQYF.

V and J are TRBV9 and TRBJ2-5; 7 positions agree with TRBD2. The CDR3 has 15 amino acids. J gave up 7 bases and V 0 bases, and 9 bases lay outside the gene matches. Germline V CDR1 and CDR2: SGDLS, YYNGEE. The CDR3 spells CASSVEGGARGTQYF. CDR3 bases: TGTGCCAGCAGCGTAGAGGGAGGGGCTAGAGGGACCCAGTACTTC. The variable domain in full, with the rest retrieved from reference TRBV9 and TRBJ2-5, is DSGVTQTPKHLITATGQRVTLRCSPRSGDLSVYWYQQSLDQGLQFLIQYYNGEERAKGNILERFSAQQFPDLHSELNLSSLELGDSALYFCASSVEGGARGTQYFGPGTRLLVL.

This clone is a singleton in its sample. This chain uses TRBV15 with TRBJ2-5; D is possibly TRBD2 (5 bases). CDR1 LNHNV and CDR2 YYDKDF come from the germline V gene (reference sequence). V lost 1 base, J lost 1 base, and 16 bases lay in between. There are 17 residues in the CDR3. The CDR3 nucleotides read TGTGCCACCAGCAGAGCCCGAAGCGGAACCCTCCAAGAGACCCAGTACTTC. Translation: CATSRARSGTLQETQYF.

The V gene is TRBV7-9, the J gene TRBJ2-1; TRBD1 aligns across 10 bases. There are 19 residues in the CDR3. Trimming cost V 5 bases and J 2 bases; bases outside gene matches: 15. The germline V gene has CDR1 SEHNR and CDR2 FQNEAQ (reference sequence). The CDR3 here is CASSRRDRGWRGAYNEQFF. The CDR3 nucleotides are TGTGCCAGCAGCCGCCGGGACAGGGGTTGGCGAGGGGCCTACAATGAGCAGTTCTTC.

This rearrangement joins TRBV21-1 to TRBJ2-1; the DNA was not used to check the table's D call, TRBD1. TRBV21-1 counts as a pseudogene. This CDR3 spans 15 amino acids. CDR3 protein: CASSKDEEGAKEQFF. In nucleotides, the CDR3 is TGTGCCAGCAGCAAAGATGAGGAGGGGGCAAAAGAGCAGTTCTTC.